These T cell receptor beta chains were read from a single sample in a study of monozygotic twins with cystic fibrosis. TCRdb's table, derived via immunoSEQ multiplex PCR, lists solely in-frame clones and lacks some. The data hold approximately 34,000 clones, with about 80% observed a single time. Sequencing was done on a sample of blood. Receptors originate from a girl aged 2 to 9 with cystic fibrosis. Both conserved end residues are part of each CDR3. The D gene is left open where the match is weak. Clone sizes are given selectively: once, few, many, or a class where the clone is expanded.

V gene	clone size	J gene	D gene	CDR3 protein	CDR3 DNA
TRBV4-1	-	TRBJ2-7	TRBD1	CASSAPGQGAYEQYF	TGCGCCAGCAGCGCCCCGGGACAGGGAGCCTACGAGCAGTACTTC
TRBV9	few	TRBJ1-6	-	CASSVESTNSPLHF	TGTGCCAGCAGCGTAGAATCCACTAATTCACCCCTCCACTTT
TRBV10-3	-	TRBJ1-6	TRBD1	CAISEKGQVVSPLHF	TGTGCCATCAGTGAGAAGGGACAGGTAGTCTCACCCCTCCACTTT
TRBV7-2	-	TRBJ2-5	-	CASSLGPDGWTQYF	TGTGCCAGCAGCCTGGGACCTGACGGGTGGACCCAGTACTTC
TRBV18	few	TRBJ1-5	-	CASSPDQGKVGQPQHF	TGTGCCAGCTCACCCGATCAGGGTAAAGTAGGACAGCCCCAGCATTTT
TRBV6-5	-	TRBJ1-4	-	CASSYVREPTNEKLFF	TGTGCCAGCAGTTACGTCCGGGAGCCAACTAATGAAAAACTGTTTTTT
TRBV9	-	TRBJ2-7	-	CASSVHGGRDYEQYF	TGTGCCAGCAGCGTACATGGGGGGCGCGACTACGAGCAGTACTTC
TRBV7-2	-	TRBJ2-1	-	CASSLGGVAYNEQFF	TGTGCCAGCAGCTTAGGGGGGGTAGCCTACAATGAGCAGTTCTTC
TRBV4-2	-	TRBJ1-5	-	CASSQEKGIRNQPQHF	TGTGCCAGCAGCCAAGAGAAGGGAATCCGCAATCAGCCCCAGCATTTT
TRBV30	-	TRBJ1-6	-	CAWQTGSNSPLHF	TGTGCCTGGCAGACAGGAAGTAATTCACCCCTCCACTTT
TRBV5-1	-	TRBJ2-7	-	CASSLVQYSYEQYF	TGCGCCAGCAGCTTGGTACAGTACTCCTACGAGCAGTACTTC
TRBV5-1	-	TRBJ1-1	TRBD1	CASKDRGRGQLEAFF	TGCGCCAGCAAGGATAGGGGGCGCGGGCAACTTGAAGCTTTCTTT
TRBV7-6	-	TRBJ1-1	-	CASSRSKGRPEAFF	TGTGCCAGCAGCCGGTCGAAGGGAAGGCCTGAAGCTTTCTTT
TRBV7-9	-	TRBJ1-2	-	CASSPTAGIGGYTF	TGTGCCAGCAGCCCCACGGCAGGGATTGGAGGCTACACCTTC
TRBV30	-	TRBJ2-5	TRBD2	CAWSGASGARYQETQYF	TGTGCCTGGAGTGGGGCTAGCGGAGCCCGGTACCAAGAGACCCAGTACTTC
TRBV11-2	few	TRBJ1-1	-	CASSLDVDTEAFF	TGTGCCAGCAGCTTAGACGTGGACACTGAAGCTTTCTTT
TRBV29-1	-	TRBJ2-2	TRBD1	CSVGQGASTGELFF	TGCAGCGTTGGGCAGGGGGCTTCCACCGGGGAGCTGTTTTTT
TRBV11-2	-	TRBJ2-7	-	CASSFAGLGYEQYF	TGTGCCAGCAGCTTCGCAGGGTTGGGGTACGAGCAGTACTTC